A selection of T cell receptor beta chains follows, all from one sample in a study of control samples from healthy donors and cancer patients. The data were produced by immunoSEQ multiplex PCR, yet TCRdb's version contains in-frame clones alone and is incomplete. The sample consists of 80,000 to 100,000 clones, about nine tenths of them appearing once. Material: blood. Receptor source: a human donor in good health. The donor label of this sample is uncertain. Both conserved end residues are part of each CDR3.

j_gene,v_gene,CDR3aa
TRBJ2-3,TRBV19,CATSPWGPHIDTQYF
TRBJ1-1,TRBV19,CASSIENTEAFF
TRBJ1-2,TRBV12-3/TRBV12-4,CASSLGGDYGYTF
TRBJ2-3,TRBV5-1,CASSFRPGLSTDTQYF
TRBJ1-1,TRBV5-1,CASSSTGHGNTEAFF
TRBJ2-7,TRBV2,CASTASDSYEQYF
TRBJ1-6,TRBV7-8,CASSPEGLSTNSPLHF
TRBJ2-1,TRBV24-1,CATSDSQGRRNEQFF
TRBJ1-6,TRBV7-9,CASSLVGSSYNSPLHF
TRBJ1-1,TRBV19,CASTPSGKWGTYSLNTEAFF
TRBJ1-1,TRBV7-9,CASSNPGRPGVEAFF
TRBJ2-5,TRBV7-9,CASSLTGVETQYF
TRBJ1-1,TRBV7-2,CASSIGRMGEAFF
TRBJ1-3,TRBV6-2/TRBV6-3,CASSQSGQAGNTIYF
TRBJ1-2,TRBV24-1,CATSDRRQPGGYTF
TRBJ1-3,TRBV6-5,CASRQTGSGNTIYF
TRBJ1-5,TRBV19,CASSMTGGGPGTQPQHF
TRBJ1-1,TRBV19,CASSIARAVTPTEAFF
TRBJ2-1,TRBV2,CASTGVGQYNEQFF
TRBJ1-6,TRBV6-5,CASRQEAANSPLHF
TRBJ2-2,TRBV11-2,CASSLVQNTGELFF
TRBJ2-3,TRBV9,CASATGGGTDTQYF
TRBJ1-5,TRBV24-1,CATRARSNQPQHF
TRBJ2-3,TRBV15,CATSRDSGLGADTQYF
TRBJ2-1,TRBV3-1/TRBV3-2,CASSQDQRGAYNEQFF
TRBJ2-1,TRBV5-6,CASSSGTGNEQFF
TRBJ1-4,TRBV2,CASMGRGVANEKLFF
TRBJ1-1,TRBV5-5,CASRPGPTQNTEAFF
TRBJ1-4,TRBV5-1,CASSAGGQPNEKLFF
TRBJ1-2,TRBV28,CASSLPGMGGYTF
TRBJ2-5,TRBV7-9,CASRRQGIGETQYF
TRBJ2-7,TRBV2,CASTLGQFSYEQYF
TRBJ1-1,TRBV6-2/TRBV6-3,CASSAPGQGEAFF
TRBJ1-1,TRBV11-3,CASSLDKINTEAFF
TRBJ1-2,TRBV6-2/TRBV6-3,CASSQRPGHDYGYTF
TRBJ1-6,TRBV7-2,CASSLDGRNYNSPLHF
TRBJ1-1,TRBV23-1,CASHKNTEAFF
TRBJ1-1,TRBV2,CADTGAVSGEAFF
TRBJ1-6,TRBV3-1/TRBV3-2,CASSPTGGGQGSNSPLHF
TRBJ1-5,TRBV5-4,CASSGDGPNQPQHF
TRBJ2-3,TRBV5-6,CASSLRVAENTDTQYF
TRBJ1-6,TRBV6-1,CASSEQGPYNSPLHF
TRBJ2-5,TRBV19,CASGGQETQYF
TRBJ1-6,TRBV5-1,CASSLAGLGSPLHF
TRBJ1-2,TRBV19,CASSMEFRGRRGYTF
TRBJ2-2,TRBV24-1,CATSDSPGQGNTGELFF